This T cell receptor beta chain was recorded in a study of blood T cell repertoires in COVID-19. Across the whole study: COVID-19 samples collected from the United States, Italy and Spain covered acute and convalescent phases. PBMCs, B-cell-depleted T cells, or T cells provided the cDNA or gDNA that made up the material.

Patients at the Seattle site were enrolled during active infection and followed longitudinally. As handled by the study authors: Counts of nucleated cells, estimated from reference gene primer amplification, were obtained. Profiled with immunoSEQ multiplex PCR; TCRdb holds only in-frame clones, not every one. The DNA gave D and trimming, while V, J and clone size come from that table. This sample carries 130,000 to 150,000 clones, 80% to 90% of them seen once, and the ten largest clones take 6.5% to 9.5%. Trimming at V came to 9 bases and at J to 7 bases, leaving 15 bases not matched to a gene. CDR1 is WSHSY, CDR2 SAAADI, per germline. This CDR3 region has 15 residues.

The genes are TRBV10-2 and TRBJ1-2, with 9 bases identical to TRBD1. Input material: peripheral blood. The clonotype originates from a woman aged 55-69 years with COVID-19, enrolled during active disease. CDR3 sequence: CASSPLPGQGFGYTF. The DNA of the CDR3 is TGCGCCAGTTCCCCCCTACCGGGACAGGGTTTTGGCTACACCTTC.